The 16 T cell receptor beta chains given below trace back to one sample, sequenced in a study of T cell responses to AZD1222 COVID-19 vaccine. This table comes from immunoSEQ multiplex PCR, and its TCRdb copy is limited to in-frame clones, with some not included. Of roughly 140,000 clones listed, about nine tenths are singletons. This specimen consisted of peripheral blood, obtained on day 0 of MenACWY control vaccination. Receptors originate from an adult in good health.

V is TRBV7-3 and J is TRBJ2-3; 13 nucleotides line up with TRBD2. The CDR3 totals 16 residues. After removal of 4 bases from V and 4 bases from J, the junction contained 5 bases not matched to a gene. CDR1 SGHTA and CDR2 FQGTGA come from the germline V gene. In DNA, the CDR3 is TGTGCCAGCAGCTGGGGACTAGCGGGGAGAGCAGATACGCAGTATTTT. Its translation is CASSWGLAGRADTQYF. The full variable domain, rest sourced from reference TRBV7-3 and TRBJ2-3, is GAGVSQTPSNKVTEKGKYVELRCDPISGHTALYWYRQSLGQGPEFLIYFQGTGAADDSGLPNDRFFAVRPEGSVSTLKIQRTERGDSAVYLCASSWGLAGRADTQYFGPGTRLTVL.

This clone was counted only a few times. The chain links TRBV6-6 to TRBJ1-1, with TRBD1 as a possible D gene (6 bases). CDR3 length: 14 residues. Between the trimmed V and J ends, which lost 6 bases and 4 bases, there was a span of 15 bases. Germline V gives CDR1 MNHNY, CDR2 SVGAGI (reference sequence). CDR3 sequence reads: CASSTGSGGTEAFF. CDR3 bases: TGTGCCAGCAGCACAGGGTCCGGGGGCACTGAAGCTTTCTTT.

The chain recombines TRBV14 with TRBJ2-7; D is perhaps TRBD2 (5 bases). This CDR3 is built from 15 residues. The germline CDR1 and CDR2 sequences are SGHDN and FVKESK. Trimming shortened V by 2 bases and J by 0 bases, and 11 bases separated the two germline ends. In nucleotides, the CDR3 is TGTGCCAGCAGCCAACACCGCGGGCTCTCCTACGAGCAGTACTTC. Translating gives CASSQHRGLSYEQYF.

The chain recombines TRBV15 with TRBJ1-5, with 11 bases that match TRBD1. Germline V lookup: CDR1 LNHNV, CDR2 YYDKDF (reference sequence). The ends lost 3 bases at V and 7 bases at J; junction bases unmatched: 5. The CDR3 runs 15 residues. CDR3 residues: CATSRDRGLGQPQHF. For the CDR3, the DNA is TGTGCCACCAGCAGGGACAGGGGGCTTGGACAGCCCCAGCATTTT.

This CDR3 reads CASSPLGGGEKLFF. The CDR3 region has the DNA TGCGCCAGCAGCCCCTTGGGGGGCGGTGAAAAACTGTTTTTT. This chain uses TRBV4-3 with TRBJ1-4; a weak D match, TRBD1 (6 bases). This CDR3 has 14 residues. The germline V gene encodes CDR1 LGHNA and CDR2 YSLEER. Trimming shortened V by 4 bases and J by 7 bases, and 13 bases separated the two germline ends.

The chain employs TRBV28 and TRBJ1-2, with D perhaps matching TRBD1 (5 bases). Trimming cost V 8 bases and J 7 bases, with 14 bases left between them. Germline lookup yields CDR1 MDHEN and CDR2 SYDVKM. The CDR3 contains 12 residues. DNA of the CDR3: TGTGCCAGCGACGGCAGGGCTCGTGGCTACACCTTC. Translating it yields CASDGRARGYTF.

J is TRBJ2-7 and V is TRBV2; either TRBD1 or TRBD2 may fit D (5 bases each). Trimming stripped 6 bases from V and 2 bases from J, with 11 bases between. The CDR3 runs to 13 residues. CDR1 is SNHLY and CDR2 is FYNNEI in the germline V gene. In DNA, the CDR3 is TGTGCCAGCAGGGCACAGGAGGCCTACGAGCAGTACTTC. Its translation: CASRAQEAYEQYF.

The chain links TRBV9 to TRBJ1-2; D gene ambiguous. This CDR3 has 12 amino acids. Trimming stripped 7 bases from V and 6 bases from J, with 13 bases between. Germline values: CDR1 SGDLS, CDR2 YYNGEE. In nucleotides, the CDR3 is TGTGCCAGCGGCAGTAGGGCGCATGGCTACACCTTC. Translated: CASGSRAHGYTF.

The gene calls are TRBV4-3 and TRBJ2-3; 8 positions match TRBD1. J was trimmed by 4 bases and V by 4 bases; bases with no gene match: 10. Germline loops: CDR1 LGHNA, CDR2 YSLEER. This CDR3 region has 16 residues. CDR3 bases: TGCGCCAGCAGCCTAAGGACAGGGATGAATGCAGATACGCAGTATTTT. Translation gives CASSLRTGMNADTQYF.

This clone was recorded only once. This sequence joins TRBV4-3 and TRBJ1-5, with D unclear. This CDR3 contains 14 residues. The germline V and J ends were trimmed by 0 bases and 2 bases, with 5 bases remaining between them. Germline V gene data show CDR1 as LGHNA and CDR2 as YSLEER. CDR3 DNA sequence: TGCGCCAGCAGCCAAGATATAGGCAATCAGCCCCAGCATTTT. Translating gives CASSQDIGNQPQHF.

The chain carries TRBV19 and TRBJ2-1, with a tentative D call TRBD2 (6 bases). Trimming removed 3 bases from V and 7 bases from J, with 22 bases in between. The germline V gene encodes CDR1 LNHDA and CDR2 SQIVND (reference sequence). The CDR3 length is 17 residues. As DNA, the CDR3 is TGTGCCAGTAGTATCCAATCCGTCGGGGGTTTTAATAATGAGCAGTTCTTC. Translated, it gives CASSIQSVGGFNNEQFF.

The chain uses TRBV6-2 or TRBV6-3 and TRBJ1-5; 7 bases fit TRBD1. CDR3 size: 15 residues. CDR1 MNHEY and CDR2 SVGEGT come from the germline V gene. Unmatched junction bases numbered 4, after V lost 5 bases and J lost 0 bases. CDR3: CASSPGQTSNQPQHF. CDR3 sequence (DNA): TGTGCCAGCAGTCCGGGACAGACTAGCAATCAGCCCCAGCATTTT.

The CDR3 region has the DNA TGCAGCGTTCGACTCTTAGCGGGAGGGCCGGGAGAGACCCAGTACTTC. Its protein is CSVRLLAGGPGETQYF. The genes are TRBV29-1 and TRBJ2-5, with 11 bases that match TRBD2. The CDR3 totals 16 residues. Germline CDR1 is SQVTM and CDR2 is ANQGSEA. J gave up 4 bases and V 5 bases, and 12 bases lay outside the gene matches.

As to this clone: The identical CDR3 is also encoded by other nucleotide sequences in the sample. The chain combines TRBV30 with TRBJ1-6, with no clear D. Trimming shortened V by 3 bases and J by 8 bases, and 8 bases separated the two germline ends. The germline V gene has CDR1 GTSNPN and CDR2 SVGIG (reference sequence). CDR3 length equals 12 residues. DNA for the CDR3: TGTGCCTGGAGACCTCAGGATTCACCCCTCCACTTT. Translated, it gives CAWRPQDSPLHF.

This chain joins TRBV9 and TRBJ2-1; 10 nucleotides agree with TRBD2. The CDR3 covers 16 residues. The J segment lost 3 bases and the V segment lost 3 bases, leaving 6 bases of the junction unmatched. Germline lookup yields CDR1 SGDLS and CDR2 YYNGEE. The CDR3 coding sequence is TGTGCCAGCAGCGGTCCGGGACTAGCGAACTACAATGAGCAGTTCTTC. Translated: CASSGPGLANYNEQFF. Using reference TRBV9 and TRBJ2-1 for the parts outside the CDR3, the full variable domain is DSGVTQTPKHLITATGQRVTLRCSPRSGDLSVYWYQQSLDQGLQFLIQYYNGEERAKGNILERFSAQQFPDLHSELNLSSLELGDSALYFCASSGPGLANYNEQFFGPGTRLTVL.

Points on this clone: Other DNA sequences in this sample translate to the same CDR3. The CDR3 DNA sequence: TGTGCCAGCAGCTTGGGGACAGCCTACGAGCAGTACTTC. Translating gives CASSLGTAYEQYF. This chain joins TRBV7-3 and TRBJ2-7; 7 bases are a match to TRBD1. Looked up from germline, CDR1 is SGHTA and CDR2 is FQGTGA. The J segment lost 2 bases and the V segment lost 3 bases, leaving 1 base of the junction unmatched. The CDR3 extends over 13 amino acids.